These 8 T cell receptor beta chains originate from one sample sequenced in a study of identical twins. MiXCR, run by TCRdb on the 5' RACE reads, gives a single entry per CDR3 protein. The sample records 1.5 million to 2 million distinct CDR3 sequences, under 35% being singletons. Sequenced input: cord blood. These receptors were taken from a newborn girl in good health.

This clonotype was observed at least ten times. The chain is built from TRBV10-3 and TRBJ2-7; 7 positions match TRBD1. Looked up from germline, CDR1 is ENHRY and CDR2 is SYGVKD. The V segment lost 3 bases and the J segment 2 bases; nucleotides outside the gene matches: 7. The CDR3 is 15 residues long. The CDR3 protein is CAISEYRDSPYEQYF. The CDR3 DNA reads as TGTGCCATCAGTGAATATAGGGACAGCCCCTACGAGCAGTACTTC.

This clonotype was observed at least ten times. CDR3 sequence: CASSPGTGALKAKNIQYF. CDR3 in DNA: TGTGCCAGCAGCCCCGGGACAGGGGCCCTTAAAGCCAAAAACATTCAGTACTTC. This chain connects TRBV28 to TRBJ2-4, with TRBD1 matching over 10 bases. CDR1 is MDHEN and CDR2 is SYDVKM in the germline V gene. This CDR3 comprises 18 residues. The junction had 11 bases not matched to a gene; V was cut back by 6 bases and J by 0 bases.

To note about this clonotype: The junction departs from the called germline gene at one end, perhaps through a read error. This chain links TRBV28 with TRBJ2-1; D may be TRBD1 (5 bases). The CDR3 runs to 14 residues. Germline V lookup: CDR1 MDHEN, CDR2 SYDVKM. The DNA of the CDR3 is TGTGCCAGCAGTTTACTAGGGGTTAGGAATGAGCGGTTCTTC. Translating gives CASSLLGVRNERFF.

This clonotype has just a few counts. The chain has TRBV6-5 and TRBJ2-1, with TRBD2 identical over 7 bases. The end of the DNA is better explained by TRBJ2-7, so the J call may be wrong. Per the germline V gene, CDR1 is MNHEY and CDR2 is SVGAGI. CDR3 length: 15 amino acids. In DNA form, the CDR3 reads TGTGCCAGCAGCTTCGGGGGGACGGAATACAATGAGCAGTACTTC. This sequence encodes CASSFGGTEYNEQYF.

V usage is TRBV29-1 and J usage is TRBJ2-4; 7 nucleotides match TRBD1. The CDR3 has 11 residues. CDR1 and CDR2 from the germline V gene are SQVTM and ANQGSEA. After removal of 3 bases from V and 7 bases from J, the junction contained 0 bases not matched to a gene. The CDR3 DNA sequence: TGCAGCGTTGACAGGGGGAACATTCAGTACTTC. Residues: CSVDRGNIQYF.

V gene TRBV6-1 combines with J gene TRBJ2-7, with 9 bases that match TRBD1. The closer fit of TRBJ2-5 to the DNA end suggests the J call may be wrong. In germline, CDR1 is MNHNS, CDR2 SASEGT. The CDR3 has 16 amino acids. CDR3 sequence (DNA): TGTGCCAGCAGTGTAAGAACAGGGGGCTACTTGGAGACCCAGTACTTC. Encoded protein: CASSVRTGGYLETQYF.

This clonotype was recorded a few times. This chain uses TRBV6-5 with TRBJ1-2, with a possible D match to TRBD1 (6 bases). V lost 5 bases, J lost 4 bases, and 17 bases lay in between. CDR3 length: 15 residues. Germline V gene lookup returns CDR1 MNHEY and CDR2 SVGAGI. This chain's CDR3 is CASSPSAGTPYGYTF. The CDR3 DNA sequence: TGTGCCAGCAGTCCCTCTGCCGGGACACCCTATGGCTACACCTTC.

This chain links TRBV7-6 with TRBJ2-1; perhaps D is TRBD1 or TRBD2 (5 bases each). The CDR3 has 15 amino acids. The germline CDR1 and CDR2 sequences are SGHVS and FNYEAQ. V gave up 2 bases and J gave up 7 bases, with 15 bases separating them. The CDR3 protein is CASSLNWDVPNEQFF. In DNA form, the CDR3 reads TGTGCCAGCAGCTTAAACTGGGACGTCCCAAATGAGCAGTTCTTC.